The rows below give T cell receptor beta chains drawn from one sample of a study of OX40 agonist ivuxolimab in advanced cancers. Sequencing used immunoSEQ multiplex PCR; TCRdb keeps in-frame clones, though not all of them. This sample carries around 20,000 clones, approximately 80% of them seen once, and the ten largest clones take about 30%. Sequenced material: CD4+ or CD8+ T cells sorted from blood, taken in a trial of the OX40 agonist ivuxolimab. All receptors come from an adult with an advanced solid tumor such as melanoma, head and neck, liver or kidney cancer. The CDR3 runs from the conserved cysteine through the conserved F or W. The D gene is left open where the match is weak. The size field is filled for only some rows; it gives once, few, many or a size class.

V,size,D,length,J,CDR3,DNA
TRBV7-2,once,TRBD1,15,TRBJ1-1,CASSSGQGGMTEAFF,TGTGCCAGCAGCTCCGGACAGGGCGGGATGACTGAAGCTTTCTTT
TRBV7-8,-,-,17,TRBJ2-6,CASSLEGDRAGANVLTF,TGTGCCAGCAGCTTAGAGGGGGATCGCGCTGGGGCCAACGTCCTGACTTTC
TRBV6-1,-,-,13,TRBJ2-5,CASSLGFQETQYF,TGTGCCAGCAGTTTAGGGTTTCAAGAGACCCAGTACTTC
TRBV19,once,-,15,TRBJ1-1,CASSIGGSPNTEAFF,TGTGCCAGTAGTATCGGGGGGTCTCCGAACACTGAAGCTTTCTTT
TRBV28,-,TRBD2,15,TRBJ2-3,CASRVGGGSTDTQYF,TGTGCCAGCAGAGTCGGCGGGGGTAGCACAGATACGCAGTATTTT
TRBV14,-,TRBD2,15,TRBJ2-7,CAGSQDGGGWYEQYF,TGTGCCGGCAGCCAAGATGGCGGGGGTTGGTACGAGCAGTACTTC
TRBV10-1,-,TRBD1,15,TRBJ2-7,CASSESTGGTYEQYF,TGCGCCAGCAGTGAATCGACAGGGGGTACCTACGAGCAGTACTTC
TRBV19,medium-sized,TRBD1,16,TRBJ1-1,CASSLPEGQVNTEAFF,TGTGCCAGTAGTCTCCCTGAGGGACAGGTGAACACTGAAGCTTTCTTT
TRBV6-1,-,-,14,TRBJ1-2,CASTALGGQYGYTF,TGTGCCAGCACTGCCTTGGGGGGACAATATGGCTACACCTTC
TRBV6-4,-,-,15,TRBJ1-1,CASSEHGMMNTEAFF,TGTGCCAGCAGTGAGCACGGAATGATGAACACTGAAGCTTTCTTT
TRBV6-6,-,-,14,TRBJ1-1,CASSPPGGHTEAFF,TGTGCCAGCAGCCCCCCCGGAGGGCACACTGAAGCTTTCTTT
TRBV6-5,-,TRBD1,14,TRBJ2-7,CASSYGTGGNEQYF,TGTGCCAGCAGTTACGGGACAGGGGGCAACGAGCAGTACTTC
TRBV2,-,-,15,TRBJ2-5,CASTPPPGQKETQYF,TGTGCCAGCACCCCACCTCCAGGACAGAAAGAGACCCAGTACTTC
TRBV6-5,-,-,12,TRBJ2-7,CASSDPLDEQYF,TGTGCCAGCAGTGATCCCCTAGACGAGCAGTACTTC
TRBV6-1,-,-,13,TRBJ1-2,CASRSWGTTVFTF,TGTGCCAGCAGGAGCTGGGGGACGACGGTGTTCACCTTC
TRBV7-6,-,TRBD2,13,TRBJ2-7,CASSRGGEAGQYF,TGTGCCAGCAGCCGTGGGGGGGAGGCGGGGCAGTACTTC
TRBV29-1,-,-,12,TRBJ1-2,CSVDLPEYGYTF,TGCAGCGTTGACTTACCTGAGTATGGCTACACCTTC
TRBV2,-,-,13,TRBJ1-4,CASSWRSGEKLFF,TGTGCCAGCAGTTGGAGGAGTGGGGAAAAACTGTTTTTT
TRBV12-5,-,-,15,TRBJ2-2,CASGSSRQNTGELFF,TGTGCTAGTGGTTCGAGTAGACAGAACACCGGGGAGCTGTTTTTT
TRBV7-2,-,-,14,TRBJ2-1,CASSPTRSRDEQFF,TGTGCCAGCAGCCCGACCCGGAGCCGGGATGAGCAGTTCTTC
TRBV21-1,-,-,9,TRBJ2-5,CASAGTQYF,TGTGCCTCAGCGGGGACCCAGTACTTC
TRBV18,once,-,15,TRBJ1-1,CASSPRDTMNTEAFF,TGTGCCAGCTCACCCCGGGACACCATGAACACTGAAGCTTTCTTT
TRBV5-1,-,-,15,TRBJ1-2,CASSLQGAENYGYTF,TGCGCCAGCAGCCTTCAAGGGGCCGAGAACTATGGCTACACCTTC
TRBV14,-,-,18,TRBJ1-4,CASSQGPGKGTTNEKLFF,TGTGCCAGCAGCCAAGGGCCAGGGAAGGGGACAACTAATGAAAAACTGTTTTTT
TRBV5-1,-,-,17,TRBJ2-4,CASSLDGVGRAKNIQYF,TGCGCCAGCAGCTTGGACGGAGTTGGGAGAGCCAAAAACATTCAGTACTTC
TRBV15,-,TRBD2,15,TRBJ2-2,CATSRVAGGPGELFF,TGTGCCACCAGCAGAGTAGCGGGAGGGCCCGGGGAGCTGTTTTTT
TRBV29-1,-,-,12,TRBJ2-1,CSWARVGNEQFF,TGCAGTTGGGCGCGGGTCGGCAATGAGCAGTTCTTC
TRBV6-5,-,TRBD2,12,TRBJ2-7,CATHSGSGEQYF,TGTGCCACCCATAGCGGGAGTGGGGAGCAGTACTTC
TRBV5-4,-,-,14,TRBJ1-2,CASSWTTGRDGYTF,TGTGCCAGCAGCTGGACGACGGGGAGGGATGGCTACACCTTC
TRBV19,-,-,13,TRBJ1-6,CASSTRQSSPLHF,TGTGCCAGTAGTACCCGGCAAAGTTCACCCCTCCACTTT
TRBV7-7,-,TRBD1,13,TRBJ2-1,CASSSRQGLEQFF,TGTGCCAGCAGCTCTCGACAGGGTCTCGAGCAGTTCTTC
TRBV7-9,-,-,13,TRBJ1-5,CASSSLGARAQHF,TGTGCCAGCAGCTCGCTCGGGGCACGGGCCCAGCATTTT
TRBV6-5,-,TRBD1,14,TRBJ1-5,CASSTGTGYQPQHF,TGTGCCAGCAGTACCGGGACAGGGTATCAGCCCCAGCATTTT